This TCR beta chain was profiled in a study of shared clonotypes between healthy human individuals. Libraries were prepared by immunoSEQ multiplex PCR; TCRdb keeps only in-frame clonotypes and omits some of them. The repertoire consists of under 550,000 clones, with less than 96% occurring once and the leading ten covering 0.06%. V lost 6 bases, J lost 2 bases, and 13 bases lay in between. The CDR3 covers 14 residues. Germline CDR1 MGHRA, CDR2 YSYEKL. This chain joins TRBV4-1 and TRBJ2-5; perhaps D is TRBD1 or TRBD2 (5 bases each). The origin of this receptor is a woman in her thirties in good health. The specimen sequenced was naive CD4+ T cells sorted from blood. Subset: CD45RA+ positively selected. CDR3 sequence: CASSLQRTQETQYF. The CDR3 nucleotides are TGCGCCAGCAGTTTGCAGCGGACACAAGAGACCCAGTACTTC.